A selection of T cell receptor beta chains follows, all from one sample in a study of blood T cell repertoires in COVID-19. Produced via immunoSEQ multiplex PCR; TCRdb's table is partial and in-frame only. This sample has roughly 190,000 clones; around 80% occur once, and the top ten carry roughly 2.8%. The sample taken for sequencing was peripheral blood. Source of these receptors: a man between 45 and 60 years old with active or convalescent COVID-19. Both conserved end residues are part of each CDR3. Each record gives: D gene, clone size, J gene, V gene, CDR3 DNA, CDR3 protein. The D gene is left open where the match is weak. Clone size, where shown, is once, few, many, or a class for clones that have expanded.

.	.	TRBJ2-5	TRBV5-1	TGCGCCAGCAGCGGACGGGGGGAGACCCAGTACTTC	CASSGRGETQYF
.	.	TRBJ1-1	TRBV29-1	TGCAGCGTTGAAGGGTTTGGGACAGAAGCTTTCTTT	CSVEGFGTEAFF
TRBD1	.	TRBJ2-7	TRBV20-1	TGCAGTGCTAGTTGGACAGGGTCAGGCTACGAGCAGTACTTC	CSASWTGSGYEQYF
TRBD2	.	TRBJ2-1	TRBV5-5	TGTGCCAGCAGCTTGGATAGCGGGGGCTACAATGAGCAGTTCTTC	CASSLDSGGYNEQFF
.	.	TRBJ1-2	TRBV28	TGTGCCAGCAGTTTACGCCAGGGTGCTATTGGCTACACCTTC	CASSLRQGAIGYTF
TRBD2	.	TRBJ2-5	TRBV11-2	TGTGCCAGCCGACTAGCGGGAGGGAGGGGGGAGACCCAGTACTTC	CASRLAGGRGETQYF
.	few	TRBJ1-1	TRBV7-2	TGTGCCAGCAGCTTAAGTGCAGGGGCGAACACTGAAGCTTTCTTT	CASSLSAGANTEAFF
.	few	TRBJ1-3	TRBV9	TGTGCCAGCAGCGCCGGGAACCGAAACACCATATATTTT	CASSAGNRNTIYF
TRBD1	many	TRBJ2-3	TRBV6-4	TGTGCCAGCAGTGACTCCGGGACAGGGGGCACAGATACGCAGTATTTT	CASSDSGTGGTDTQYF
.	.	TRBJ2-7	TRBV9	TGTGCCAGCAGCGTAGCGGGGGACCCCAATGAGCAGTACTTC	CASSVAGDPNEQYF
.	once	TRBJ2-5	TRBV5-1	TGCGCCAGCAGCCTAGGGGAACTATACTTC	CASSLGELYF